These T cell receptor beta chains were read from a single sample in a study of response to subunit inactivated influenza vaccine. Each CDR3 protein gets one entry after TCRdb re-called the RT-PCR reads with MiXCR. Here the sample spans under 200,000 distinct CDR3 sequences, about a tenth being singletons. The sample consisted of non-naive T cells sorted from PBMCs, taken about 40 days after vaccination. These receptors were obtained from a man aged 50 to 59 who received an inactivated influenza vaccine. Both conserved end residues are part of each CDR3. The D gene is left open where the match is weak. A clone size is listed for some rows: how often the clone was seen (once, few, many), or a class if it is expanded.

cdr3_nt cdr3_aa clone_size j_call v_call d_call
TGTGCCACCAGTGATCCCGGCCCCCAGGGCAATGAGCAGTTCTTC CATSDPGPQGNEQFF many TRBJ2-1 TRBV24-1 NA
TGTGCCAGCAGTGAGCGGGGGTTATCCTACGAGCAGTACTTC CASSERGLSYEQYF few TRBJ2-7 TRBV7-2 TRBD2
TGTGCCAGCAGCACCGACCGCTGGGCAGAGACCCAGTACTTC CASSTDRWAETQYF NA TRBJ2-5 TRBV7-3 NA
TGTGCCAGCAGTGAAAGGACTTTTGACGGCTATGGCTACACCTTC CASSERTFDGYGYTF few TRBJ1-2 TRBV2 NA
TGCAGTGCTAGACTAGCCTCCTACGAGCAGTACTTC CSARLASYEQYF many TRBJ2-7 TRBV20-1 NA
TGTGCCAGCAGCCCTAGGACGGATGTGAACACTGAAGCTTTCTTT CASSPRTDVNTEAFF few TRBJ1-1 TRBV7-2 NA
TGTGCCAGCAGACGAATAGGGCTAGCGGGAGACTATGAGCAGTTCTTC CASRRIGLAGDYEQFF NA TRBJ2-1 TRBV6-2/TRBV6-3 TRBD2
TGTGCCACCTCACCGACGACAGTTAATTCACCCCTCCACTTT CATSPTTVNSPLHF NA TRBJ1-6 TRBV18 NA
TGTGCCAGCAGTTTAGCGGCTATAGCCAAAAACATTCAGTACTTC CASSLAAIAKNIQYF many TRBJ2-4 TRBV12-3/TRBV12-4 NA
TGTGCCAGCAGCCAGGGGGTCGTCACTGAAGCTTTCTTT CASSQGVVTEAFF NA TRBJ1-1 TRBV11-2 TRBD1
TGTGCCAGTGGGGGTCTTGGGTCCTACGAGCAGTACTTC CASGGLGSYEQYF many TRBJ2-7 TRBV5-6 NA
TGCAGCGTTGTGGACGGAGTCTCTGGAAACACCATATATTTT CSVVDGVSGNTIYF NA TRBJ1-3 TRBV29-1 NA
TGTGCCACCAGGGAAGGGGGGAGCACAGATACGCAGTATTTT CATREGGSTDTQYF few TRBJ2-3 TRBV24-1 NA
TGCAGCGTCGCTTCGTTGGGAGGCGGCGAGCAGTACTTC CSVASLGGGEQYF few TRBJ2-7 TRBV29-1 NA
TGTGCCAGCAGTTTCCTCGCCCACAATGAGCAGTTCTTC CASSFLAHNEQFF many TRBJ2-1 TRBV28 NA
TGTGCCAGCAGCTTAGCCCCAGGCCGCTCTGGAAACACCATATATTTT CASSLAPGRSGNTIYF NA TRBJ1-3 TRBV7-8 NA
TGTGCCAGCAGCTTCTGGGGGGGCAATGAGCAGTTCTTC CASSFWGGNEQFF NA TRBJ2-1 TRBV3-1 TRBD2